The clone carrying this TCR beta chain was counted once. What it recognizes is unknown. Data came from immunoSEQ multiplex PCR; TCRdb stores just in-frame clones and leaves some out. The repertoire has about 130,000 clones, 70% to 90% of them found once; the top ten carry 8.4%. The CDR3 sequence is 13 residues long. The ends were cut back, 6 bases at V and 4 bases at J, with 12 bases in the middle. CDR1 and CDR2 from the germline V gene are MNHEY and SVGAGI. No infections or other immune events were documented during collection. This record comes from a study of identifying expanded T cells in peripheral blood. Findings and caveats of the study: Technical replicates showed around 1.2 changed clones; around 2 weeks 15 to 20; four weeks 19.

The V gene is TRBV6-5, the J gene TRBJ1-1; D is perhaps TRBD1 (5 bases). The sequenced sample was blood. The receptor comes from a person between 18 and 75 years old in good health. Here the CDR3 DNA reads TGTGCCAGCAGAATAGGGGCGGGCACTGAAGCTTTCTTT. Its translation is CASRIGAGTEAFF.